This T cell receptor beta chain was observed in a study of OX40 agonist ivuxolimab in advanced cancers. Study details: A partial response was reached by three patients: one with hepatocellular carcinoma and two with cutaneous melanoma. Findings and limits, study-wide: At 0.1 to 3.0 mg/kg and by week 6, clonal expansion occurred in CD4+ and CD8+ blood T cells.

With regard to this clone: Its matching antigen is unknown.

Trimming took 0 bases from V and 1 from J, leaving 3 bases between them. Germline CDR1 MNHNY, CDR2 SVGAGI (reference sequence). This CDR3 contains 13 residues. The data were produced by immunoSEQ multiplex PCR, yet TCRdb's version contains in-frame clones alone and is incomplete. The table shows over 100,000 clones, with around 93% occurring only once. The sample was CD4+ or CD8+ T cells sorted from blood, taken in a trial of the OX40 agonist ivuxolimab. This receptor was identified in an adult with an advanced solid tumor such as melanoma, head and neck, liver or kidney cancer. This rearrangement joins TRBV6-6 to TRBJ1-2; D remains ambiguous. The CDR3 DNA sequence: TGTGCCAGCAGTTACTCTGGTAACTATGGCTACACCTTC. Amino acids: CASSYSGNYGYTF.